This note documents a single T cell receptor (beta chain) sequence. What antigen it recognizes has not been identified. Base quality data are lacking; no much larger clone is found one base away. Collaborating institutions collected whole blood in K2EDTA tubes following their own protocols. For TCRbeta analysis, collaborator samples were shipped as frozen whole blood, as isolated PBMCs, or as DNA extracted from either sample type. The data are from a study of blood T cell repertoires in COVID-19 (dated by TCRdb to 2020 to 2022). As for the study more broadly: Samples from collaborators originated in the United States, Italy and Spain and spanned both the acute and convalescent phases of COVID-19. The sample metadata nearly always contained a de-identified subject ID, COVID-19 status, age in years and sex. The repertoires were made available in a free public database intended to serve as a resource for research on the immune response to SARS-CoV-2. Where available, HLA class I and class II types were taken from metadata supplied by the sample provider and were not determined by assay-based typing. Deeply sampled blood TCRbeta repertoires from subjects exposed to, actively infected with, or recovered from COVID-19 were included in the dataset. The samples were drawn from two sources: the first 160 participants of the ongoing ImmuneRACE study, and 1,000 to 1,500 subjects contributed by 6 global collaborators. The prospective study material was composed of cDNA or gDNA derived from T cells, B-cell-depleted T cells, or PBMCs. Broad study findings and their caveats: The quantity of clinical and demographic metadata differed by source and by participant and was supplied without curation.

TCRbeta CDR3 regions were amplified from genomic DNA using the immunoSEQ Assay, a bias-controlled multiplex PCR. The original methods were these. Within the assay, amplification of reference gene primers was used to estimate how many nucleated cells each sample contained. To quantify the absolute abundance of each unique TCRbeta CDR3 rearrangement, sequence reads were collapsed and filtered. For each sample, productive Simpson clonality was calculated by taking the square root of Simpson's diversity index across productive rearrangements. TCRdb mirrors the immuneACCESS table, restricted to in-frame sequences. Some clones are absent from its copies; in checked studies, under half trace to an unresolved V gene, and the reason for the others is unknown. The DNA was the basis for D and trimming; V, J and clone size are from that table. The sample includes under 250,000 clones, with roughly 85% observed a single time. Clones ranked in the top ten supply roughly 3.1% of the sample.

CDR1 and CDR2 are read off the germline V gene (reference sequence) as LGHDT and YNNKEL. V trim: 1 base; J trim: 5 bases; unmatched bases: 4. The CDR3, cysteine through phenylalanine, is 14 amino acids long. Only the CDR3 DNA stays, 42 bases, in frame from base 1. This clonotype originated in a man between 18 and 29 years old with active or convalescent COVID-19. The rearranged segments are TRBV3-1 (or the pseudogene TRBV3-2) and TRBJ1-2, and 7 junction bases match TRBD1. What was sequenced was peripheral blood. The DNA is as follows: TGTGCCAGCAGCCAAGCGACAGGGACTTATGGCTACACCTTC. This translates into CASSQATGTYGYTF.